These 15 T cell receptor beta chains share one sample of origin, sequenced in a study of cytomegalovirus exposure and HLA in healthy donors. Sequenced by immunoSEQ multiplex PCR; TCRdb stores in-frame clones only, minus some. The table has 200,000 or so clones, more than 65% seen once. Sequencing was carried out using PBMCs. The receptors were gathered from a woman aged 25 to 39 in good health and CMV-seropositive.

This chain joins TRBV5-1 and TRBJ2-1; D might be TRBD2 (5 bases). The germline gives CDR1 SGHRS, CDR2 YFSETQ. V lost 3 bases, J lost 5 bases, and 12 bases lay in between. The CDR3 totals 14 residues. The CDR3 is CASSWELIHNEQFF. The DNA for the CDR3 is TGCGCCAGCAGCTGGGAGCTTATACACAATGAGCAGTTCTTC.

CDR3 residues: CASSPGTGAGYTF. CDR3 in DNA: TGTGCCAGCAGCCCCGGGACAGGGGCAGGCTACACCTTC. The chain couples TRBV7-3 to TRBJ1-2; the match to TRBD1 covers 10 bases. Germline lookup yields CDR1 SGHTA and CDR2 FQGTGA. After removal of 5 bases from V and 8 bases from J, the junction contained 5 bases not matched to a gene. CDR3 size: 13 residues.

The chain recombines TRBV27 with TRBJ1-1; 7 bases line up with TRBD1. Germline V gene lookup returns CDR1 MNHEY and CDR2 SMNVEV (reference sequence). CDR3 length equals 13 residues. Germline trimming cut 8 bases from V and 4 bases from J; bases unmatched to any gene: 7. The CDR3 DNA reads TGTGCCAGCGGGACGACAGGGTCCACTGAAGCTTTCTTT. This gives the protein CASGTTGSTEAFF.

V and J are TRBV19 and TRBJ1-5, with D perhaps TRBD1 (5 bases). The CDR3 is 17 amino acids. V was cut by 4 bases and J by 0 bases, with 16 bases left in between. Germline values: CDR1 LNHDA, CDR2 SQIVND (reference sequence). The chain's CDR3 is CASSTHGRGNSNQPQHF. As DNA, the CDR3 is TGTGCCAGTAGTACACACGGTAGGGGAAATAGCAATCAGCCCCAGCATTTT.

This chain connects TRBV5-1 to TRBJ2-6; 9 bases are shared with TRBD2. V was pared by 4 bases and J by 0 bases, with 5 bases of the junction left unmatched. Germline-derived CDR1 and CDR2 are SGHRS and YFSETQ. The CDR3 extends over 17 amino acids. The CDR3 spells CASSRTSASSGANVLTF. The DNA for the CDR3 is TGCGCCAGCAGCAGGACTAGCGCGAGCTCTGGGGCCAACGTCCTGACTTTC.

V is TRBV15 and J is TRBJ2-5; 7 bases map to TRBD2. Germline V gene data show CDR1 as LNHNV and CDR2 as YYDKDF (reference sequence). The CDR3 covers 13 residues. The V gene end was trimmed by 6 bases and the J gene end by 2 bases; junction bases not matched to a gene: 3. This chain's CDR3 is CATRLAPQETQYF. The CDR3 DNA follows: TGTGCCACCAGACTAGCGCCTCAAGAGACCCAGTACTTC. Complete variable domain (other parts from reference TRBV15 and TRBJ2-5): DAMVIQNPRYQVTQFGKPVTLSCSQTLNHNVMYWYQQKSSQAPKLLFHYYDKDFNNEADTPDNFQSRRPNTSFCFLDIRSPGLGDTAMYLCATRLAPQETQYFGPGTRLLVL.

The chain links TRBV28 to TRBJ2-7; D may be TRBD1 (5 bases). Trimming stripped 6 bases from V and 4 bases from J, with 10 bases between. In germline, CDR1 is MDHEN, CDR2 SYDVKM. The CDR3 runs 12 residues. The CDR3, as DNA: TGTGCCAGCAGAGATGCAGGGTACGAGCAGTACTTC. Translated, it gives CASRDAGYEQYF.

This clone was found once. The chain links TRBV5-6 to TRBJ2-7; 7 positions agree with TRBD1. CDR3 size: 12 residues. Germline V lookup: CDR1 SGHDT, CDR2 YYEEEE. V dropped 4 bases and J dropped 7; count of bases not matched to a gene: 5. This CDR3 is CASSLTGEEQYF. The CDR3 nucleotides are TGTGCCAGCAGCCTCACAGGGGAAGAGCAGTACTTC.

The J gene is TRBJ1-5, the V gene TRBV27; D is unclear. V shed 5 bases and J shed 0 bases, with 11 bases lying between them. CDR3 size: 15 residues. CDR1 is MNHEY and CDR2 is SMNVEV in the germline V gene (reference sequence). The chain's CDR3 is CASSRLGNSNQPQHF. For the CDR3, the DNA is TGTGCCAGCAGTCGACTAGGGAATAGCAATCAGCCCCAGCATTTT.

The gene calls are TRBV9 and TRBJ2-1; D is unclear. Trimming shortened V by 0 bases and J by 9 bases, and 10 bases separated the two germline ends. CDR1 is SGDLS, CDR2 YYNGEE, per germline. The CDR3 loop spans 13 amino acids. The CDR3: CASSVDQITEQFF. DNA of the CDR3: TGTGCCAGCAGCGTAGATCAGATCACTGAGCAGTTCTTC.

The chain recombines TRBV6-5 with TRBJ2-1; D may be TRBD2 (5 bases). The V gene lost 6 bases and the J gene lost 9 bases, with 12 bases spanning the gap. The germline gives CDR1 MNHEY, CDR2 SVGAGI. The CDR3 has 12 residues. The CDR3, as DNA: TGTGCCAGCAGCCCCCGGGGAATTGAGCAGTTCTTC. This sequence encodes CASSPRGIEQFF.

The CDR3 region has the DNA TGCAGCGTTATGACTAGCGGGCGAGATACGCAGTATTTT. Protein product: CSVMTSGRDTQYF. This chain joins TRBV29-1 and TRBJ2-3; 10 nucleotides match TRBD2. Per the germline V gene, CDR1 is SQVTM and CDR2 is ANQGSEA. The CDR3 consists of 13 residues. The J segment lost 5 bases and the V segment lost 5 bases, leaving 4 bases of the junction unmatched.

The chain has TRBV18 and TRBJ2-3, with TRBD1 matching over 7 bases. J gave up 6 bases and V 1 base, and 1 base lay outside the gene matches. Looked up from germline, CDR1 is KGHSH and CDR2 is LQKENI. The CDR3 has 13 residues. The CDR3 sequence: CASSPQGADTQYF. The DNA of the CDR3 is TGTGCCAGCTCACCACAGGGGGCGGATACGCAGTATTTT.

The CDR3 DNA reads TGTGCCAGCAGCCGTGGACAGCAAGAGACCCAGTACTTC. This translates into CASSRGQQETQYF. The chain recombines TRBV5-4 with TRBJ2-5; TRBD1 is a possible D gene (6 bases). CDR1 and CDR2 (germline): SGHNT, YYREEE (reference sequence). Trimming shortened V by 4 bases and J by 2 bases, and 9 bases separated the two germline ends. The CDR3 extends over 13 amino acids.

This chain's CDR3 is CASTREFTYEQYF. Written as DNA, the CDR3 is TGTGCCAGCACCCGGGAATTCACTTACGAGCAGTACTTC. The J gene is TRBJ2-7, the V gene TRBV7-8; weak D call: TRBD2 (5 bases). Deletions cut 7 bases from V and 4 bases from J, with 14 bases between. CDR1 and CDR2 from the germline V gene are SGHVS and FQNEAQ. This CDR3 has 13 amino acids.